The next 22 T cell receptor beta chains were all read from a single sample in a study of shared clonotypes between healthy human individuals (dated by TCRdb to about 2020). CD8 naive samples were CD45RO-negative cells positively selected for CCR7, giving a CD45RA+CCR7+ population that excluded TemRA cells. Preparation of the library involved the immunoSEQ multiplex PCR assay. TCRdb obtained this table from immuneACCESS and retained in-frame rearrangements with V and J assigned. These tables miss some clones; where compared with another copy, unresolved V genes account for less than half of the shortfall, and the remainder is unexplained. The sample table contains around 1.9 million clones; only one count was recorded for around 95% of them. The top ten clonotypes cover around 1.7% of the sample. Sequenced sample: naive CD8+ T cells from PBMCs. The cell subset or site label for this specimen denotes: CD45RA+CCR7+. The receptors stem from a man aged 18 to 29 in good health. Some clones in this sample may be carry-over from other donors' samples.

This clone was recorded only once. V and J are TRBV7-9 and TRBJ1-5, with D tentatively TRBD1 (6 bases). The CDR3 has 15 residues. V lost 5 bases, J lost 1 base, and 12 bases lay in between. Germline V gene sequence: CDR1 SEHNR, CDR2 FQNEAQ (reference sequence). This CDR3 is CASSQDRSSNQPQHF. Here the CDR3 DNA reads TGTGCCAGCAGCCAGGACAGAAGCAGCAATCAGCCCCAGCATTTT.

V usage is TRBV6-1 and J usage is TRBJ2-7, with D perhaps TRBD1 (6 bases). Germline V gene lookup returns CDR1 MNHNS and CDR2 SASEGT. This CDR3 contains 16 residues. The V and J ends lost 0 bases and 1 base respectively, with 13 bases between them. Written as DNA, the CDR3 is TGTGCCAGCAGTGAAGCGCTTATTCAGGGGTCCTACGAGCAGTACTTC. Protein product: CASSEALIQGSYEQYF.

In regard to this clone: The same CDR3 is also encoded by other DNA sequences in this sample. The chain combines TRBV6-5 with TRBJ2-1; 8 bases agree with TRBD1. V trimming: 0 bases; J trimming: 4 bases; junction bases outside the gene matches: 5. Per germline, CDR1 MNHEY and CDR2 SVGAGI. There are 16 residues in the CDR3. The CDR3 sequence is CASSYSNRGSYNEQFF. The DNA for the CDR3 is TGTGCCAGCAGTTACTCGAACAGGGGGAGTTACAATGAGCAGTTCTTC.

V and J are TRBV7-2 and TRBJ2-3; 9 bases match TRBD2. The V gene end was trimmed by 4 bases and the J gene end by 5 bases; junction bases not matched to a gene: 7. The CDR3 has 15 residues. Germline CDR1 SGHTA, CDR2 FQGNSA. The CDR3 DNA reads as TGTGCCAGCAGCTCCTTAGCGGGAGCCTTAGATACGCAGTATTTT. It translates to CASSSLAGALDTQYF.

Concerning this clone: This sample includes further DNA sequences coding for the same CDR3. J is TRBJ2-7 and V is TRBV19; TRBD2 agrees at 9 bases. V lost 1 base to trimming and J lost 3 bases; unmatched junction nucleotides: 1. The germline V gene encodes CDR1 LNHDA and CDR2 SQIVND (reference sequence). This CDR3 is built from 14 residues. CDR3 amino acids: CASSIGGRGYEQYF. In DNA form, the CDR3 reads TGTGCCAGTAGTATAGGCGGGAGGGGCTACGAGCAGTACTTC.

In regard to this clone: This same CDR3 is encoded by further DNA sequences in the sample. V usage is TRBV28 and J usage is TRBJ1-2, with 9 bases aligning to TRBD1. The junction had 3 bases not matched to a gene; V was cut back by 6 bases and J by 4 bases. The CDR3 length is 13 residues. Per germline, CDR1 MDHEN and CDR2 SYDVKM. The chain's CDR3 is CASRPTGGYGYTF. CDR3 nucleotides: TGTGCCAGCAGGCCGACAGGGGGCTATGGCTACACCTTC.

The V and J genes are TRBV12-5 and TRBJ1-3; no clear D. Germline V gives CDR1 LGHNT, CDR2 FRNRAP. The CDR3 has 11 residues. The V and J ends lost 1 base and 5 bases respectively, with 0 bases between them. CDR3 residues: CASGLGNTIYF. The CDR3 coding sequence is TGTGCTAGTGGTTTGGGAAACACCATATATTTT.

The chain employs TRBV5-1 and TRBJ2-1, with D possibly matching TRBD1 (5 bases). V was pared by 1 base and J by 9 bases, with 11 bases between. Germline values: CDR1 SGHRS, CDR2 YFSETQ. CDR3 length: 13 amino acids. Written as DNA, the CDR3 is TGCGCCAGCAGCTTGCCTCAGGGTGGTGAGCAGTTCTTC. Protein sequence: CASSLPQGGEQFF.

This clone was recorded only once. The CDR3 reads CASGDRASYNEQFF. The CDR3 DNA reads TGTGCCAGCGGGGACAGGGCCTCCTACAATGAGCAGTTCTTC. The V call is TRBV6-5, the J call TRBJ2-1, with TRBD1 matching over 9 bases. Looked up from germline, CDR1 is MNHEY and CDR2 is SVGAGI. The V segment lost 8 bases and the J segment 0 bases; nucleotides outside the gene matches: 2. The length of the CDR3 is 14 residues.

The rearrangement links TRBV9 to TRBJ2-6, with a possible D match to TRBD2 (5 bases). CDR1 is SGDLS and CDR2 is YYNGEE in the germline V gene. The CDR3 totals 18 residues. The V end was cut by 3 bases, the J end by 4 bases, with 20 bases between. The CDR3 sequence is CASSDPQLGGSGANVLTF. The DNA of the CDR3 is TGTGCCAGCAGCGACCCCCAACTTGGAGGTTCCGGGGCCAACGTCCTGACTTTC.

The chain has TRBV28 and TRBJ2-5; D is possibly TRBD1 (5 bases). The J call is in doubt because the DNA end fits TRBJ2-7 better. Per the germline V gene, CDR1 is MDHEN and CDR2 is SYDVKM. The CDR3 covers 14 residues. The CDR3 nucleotides read TGTGCCAGCAGTTGGCAGGGTTGGCCCTACGAGCAGTACTTC. This gives the protein CASSWQGWPYEQYF.

This sequence joins TRBV27 and TRBJ2-1; D might be TRBD2 (5 bases). Germline CDR1 reads MNHEY; CDR2 reads SMNVEV (reference sequence). With 4 bases removed from V and 15 bases from J, the gap between germline ends came to 16 bases. The CDR3 has 12 amino acids. CDR3: CASSSGGWRLFF. The CDR3 DNA follows: TGTGCCAGCAGTTCCGGTGGGTGGAGGCTGTTCTTC.

This rearrangement joins TRBV4-1 to TRBJ2-7, with 10 positions matching TRBD2. Germline lookup yields CDR1 MGHRA and CDR2 YSYEKL. The CDR3 length is 15 residues. With 0 bases clipped from V and 3 bases from J, the junction kept 2 bases outside the gene matches. CDR3 region: CASSQDTSGIYEQYF. The CDR3 bases are TGCGCCAGCAGCCAAGATACTAGCGGGATCTACGAGCAGTACTTC.

The CDR3 DNA reads as TGTGCCAGCAGCCACTTTGGGGGCGCCTCTGGAAACACCATATATTTT. This translates into CASSHFGGASGNTIYF. This chain connects TRBV11-2 to TRBJ1-3; D is possibly TRBD1 (6 bases). This CDR3 has 16 amino acids. The V end was cut by 5 bases, the J end by 0 bases, with 14 bases between. Looked up from germline, CDR1 is SGHAT and CDR2 is FQNNGV.

In DNA, the CDR3 is TGTGCCAGCAGACGCCCCGTCGGGCAAAGGTCCTACGAGCAGTACTTC. Its translation is CASRRPVGQRSYEQYF. The V and J genes are TRBV13 and TRBJ2-7; D gene ambiguous. CDR1 and CDR2 (germline): PRHDT, FYEKMQ (reference sequence). The V end lost 6 bases, the J end lost 1 base, and 19 bases lay between the germline ends. The CDR3 covers 16 residues. Based on the CDR3 plus reference TRBV13 and TRBJ2-7, the full variable domain is AAGVIQSPRHLIKEKRETATLKCYPIPRHDTVYWYQQGPGQDPQFLISFYEKMQSDKGSIPDRFSAQQFSDYHSELNMSSLELGDSALYFCASRRPVGQRSYEQYFGPGTRLTVT.

The rearrangement uses TRBV20-1 and TRBJ2-1; D remains ambiguous. This CDR3 comprises 10 residues. Germline CDR1 DFQATT, CDR2 SNEGSKA (reference sequence). The V end was cut by 6 bases, the J end by 6 bases, with 6 bases between. The CDR3 coding sequence is TGCAGTGCAACCAGCAATGAGCAGTTCTTC. This codes for CSATSNEQFF.

The rearrangement uses TRBV7-9 and TRBJ1-1, with a tentative D call TRBD1 (6 bases). Germline V lookup: CDR1 SEHNR, CDR2 FQNEAQ (reference sequence). V gave up 1 base and J gave up 1 base, with 10 bases separating them. The CDR3 extends over 15 amino acids. For the CDR3, the DNA is TGTGCCAGCAGCTTAGATGGGACACCGAACACTGAAGCTTTCTTT. Protein: CASSLDGTPNTEAFF.

The chain carries TRBV7-6 and TRBJ2-5, with D unresolved. This CDR3 has 16 amino acids. Germline assignment: CDR1 SGHVS and CDR2 FNYEAQ. The germline V and J ends were trimmed by 5 bases and 5 bases, with 21 bases remaining between them. CDR3 residues: CASSALGGVLMETQYF. For the CDR3, the DNA is TGTGCCAGCAGCGCCCTGGGTGGGGTCCTTATGGAGACCCAGTACTTC.

The gene calls are TRBV28 and TRBJ2-7, with D maybe TRBD2 (6 bases). This CDR3 region has 15 residues. Germline assignment: CDR1 MDHEN and CDR2 SYDVKM. Trimming removed 10 bases at V and 1 base at J, with 20 bases between. CDR3 sequence reads: CATPFVGTDSYEQYF. CDR3 in DNA: TGTGCCACCCCCTTCGTAGGGACTGATTCCTACGAGCAGTACTTC. The entire variable domain, with the rest obtained from reference TRBV28 and TRBJ2-7, is as follows: DVKVTQSSRYLVKRTGEKVFLECVQDMDHENMFWYRQDPGLGLRLIYFSYDVKMKEKGDIPEGYSVSREKKERFSLILESASTNQTSMYLCATPFVGTDSYEQYFGPGTRLTVT.

This rearrangement joins TRBV14 to TRBJ2-1, with TRBD2 as a possible D gene (6 bases). From germline, CDR1 is SGHDN and CDR2 FVKESK. Trimming cost V 0 bases and J 0 bases, with 15 bases left between them. This CDR3 is built from 18 residues. The CDR3 DNA reads as TGTGCCAGCAGCCAAGATACCCTATGGCGGGGCTCCTACAATGAGCAGTTCTTC. This sequence encodes CASSQDTLWRGSYNEQFF.

CDR3 sequence reads: CASTLRPTNYGYTF. The DNA for the CDR3 is TGTGCCAGCACTCTCCGACCGACCAACTATGGCTACACCTTC. The chain links TRBV28 to TRBJ1-2; D gene ambiguous. Trimming took off 7 bases at V and 2 bases at J, with 14 bases between the two ends. The V gene's germline CDR1 is MDHEN and CDR2 SYDVKM. CDR3 length equals 14 residues.

This clone was observed a few times. Other DNA sequences of this sample code for an identical CDR3. The chain carries TRBV27 and TRBJ1-1; D not certain. The V end lost 5 bases, the J end lost 1 base, and 2 bases lay between the germline ends. CDR1 is MNHEY and CDR2 is SMNVEV in the germline V gene (reference sequence). CDR3 length equals 11 residues. The chain's CDR3 is CASSTNTEAFF. CDR3 coding DNA: TGTGCCAGCAGTACGAACACTGAAGCTTTCTTT.